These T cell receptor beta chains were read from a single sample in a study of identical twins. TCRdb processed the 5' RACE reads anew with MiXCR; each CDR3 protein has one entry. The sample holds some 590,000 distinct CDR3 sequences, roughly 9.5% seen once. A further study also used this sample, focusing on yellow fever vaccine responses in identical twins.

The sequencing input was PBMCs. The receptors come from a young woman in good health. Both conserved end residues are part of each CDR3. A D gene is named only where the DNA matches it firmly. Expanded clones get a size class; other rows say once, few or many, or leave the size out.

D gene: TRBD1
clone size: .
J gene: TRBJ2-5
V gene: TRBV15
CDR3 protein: CATSINRGPQETQYF
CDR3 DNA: TGTGCCACCAGCATCAACAGGGGGCCTCAAGAGACCCAGTACTTC

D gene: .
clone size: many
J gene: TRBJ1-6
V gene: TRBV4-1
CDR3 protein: CASSQEGDNSPLHF
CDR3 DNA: TGCGCCAGCAGCCAAGAAGGGGATAATTCACCCCTCCACTTT

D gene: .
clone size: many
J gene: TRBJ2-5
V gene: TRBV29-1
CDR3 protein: CSVVGPQGSQETQYF
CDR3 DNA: TGCAGCGTTGTCGGCCCTCAGGGGTCCCAAGAGACCCAGTACTTC

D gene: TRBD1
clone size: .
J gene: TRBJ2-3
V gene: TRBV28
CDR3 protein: CASSQGQGPTDTQYF
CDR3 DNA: TGTGCCAGCAGTCAGGGACAGGGCCCCACAGATACGCAGTATTTT

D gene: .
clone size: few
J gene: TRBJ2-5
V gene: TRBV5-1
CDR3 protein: CASSTLYQETQYF
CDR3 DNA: TGCGCCAGCAGTACCCTGTACCAAGAGACCCAGTACTTC

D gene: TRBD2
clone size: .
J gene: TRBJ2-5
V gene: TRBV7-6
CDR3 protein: CASSLAVTSRSETQYF
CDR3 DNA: TGTGCCAGCAGCTTAGCGGTGACTAGCCGGTCGGAGACCCAGTACTTC

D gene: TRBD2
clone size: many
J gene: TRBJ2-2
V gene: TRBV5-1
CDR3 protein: CASSVGLAGGPSGELFF
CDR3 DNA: TGCGCCAGCAGCGTGGGACTAGCGGGAGGGCCGTCCGGGGAGCTGTTTTTT

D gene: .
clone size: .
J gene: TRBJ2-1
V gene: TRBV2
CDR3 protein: CASTGAEGNEQFF
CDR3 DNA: TGTGCCAGCACCGGGGCGGAGGGGAATGAGCAGTTCTTC

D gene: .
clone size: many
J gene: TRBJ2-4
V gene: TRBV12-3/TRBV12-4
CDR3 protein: CASSQDKNIQYF
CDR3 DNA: TGTGCCAGCAGCCAGGACAAGAACATTCAGTACTTC

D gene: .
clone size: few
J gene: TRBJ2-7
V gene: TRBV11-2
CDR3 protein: CASSSVGGRLGSGSYEQYF
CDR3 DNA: TGTGCCAGCAGCTCGGTCGGGGGGCGGTTAGGGAGTGGGTCCTACGAGCAGTACTTC

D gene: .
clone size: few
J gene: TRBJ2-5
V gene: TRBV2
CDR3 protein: CASSTETQYF
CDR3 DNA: TGTGCCAGCAGTACGGAGACCCAGTACTTC